The 9 T cell receptor beta chains below were found in one sample sequenced in a study of blood T cell repertoires in COVID-19. This table comes from immunoSEQ multiplex PCR, and its TCRdb copy is limited to in-frame clones, with some not included. Of 100,000 to 120,000 clones listed, around four fifths are singletons. Sequencing used peripheral blood. These receptors all stem from a woman in her 70s with acute or convalescent COVID-19.

This clone occurred once. This chain joins TRBV6-5 and TRBJ2-7; TRBD1 aligns across 7 bases. Germline V lookup: CDR1 MNHEY, CDR2 SVGAGI. Germline trimming cut 0 bases from V and 9 bases from J; bases unmatched to any gene: 11. This CDR3 spans 15 amino acids. CDR3 region: CASSYSGQIFAGQYF. As DNA, the CDR3 is TGTGCCAGCAGTTACTCGGGACAGATATTTGCAGGGCAGTACTTC.

The genes are TRBV4-1 and TRBJ1-6; D is unclear. This CDR3 is 17 amino acids long. Germline V gene data show CDR1 as MGHRA and CDR2 as YSYEKL. Trimming removed 0 bases from V and 9 bases from J, with 18 bases in between. The CDR3 bases are TGCGCCAGCAGCCAAGATGGCCTTCCAAAAGGGAGTTCACCCCTCCACTTT. Protein sequence: CASSQDGLPKGSSPLHF.

The V call is TRBV5-1, the J call TRBJ2-1; D perhaps matches TRBD2 (6 bases). V lost 1 base, J lost 7 bases, and 18 bases lay in between. Looked up from germline, CDR1 is SGHRS and CDR2 is YFSETQ. The CDR3 totals 16 residues. The CDR3 region is CASSLFGGEAANEQFF. The CDR3 DNA sequence: TGCGCCAGCAGCTTGTTTGGCGGGGAGGCGGCGAATGAGCAGTTCTTC.

As DNA, the CDR3 is TGTGCCAGCAGTTACTCAACTATCCTAGGGGGCAATGAGCAGTTCTTC. It specifies CASSYSTILGGNEQFF. V is TRBV6-5 and J is TRBJ2-1; D perhaps matches TRBD1 (6 bases). This CDR3 comprises 16 residues. The germline V gene has CDR1 MNHEY and CDR2 SVGAGI. Trimming removed 0 bases at V and 6 bases at J, with 15 bases between.

The gene calls are TRBV5-1 and TRBJ2-3, with 11 bases matching TRBD2. V shed 0 bases, J shed 4 bases, and the junction held 4 bases outside the gene matches. Germline CDR1 SGHRS, CDR2 YFSETQ. The CDR3 extends over 16 amino acids. The chain's CDR3 is CASSLVASGRSDTQYF. CDR3 in DNA: TGCGCCAGCAGCTTGGTCGCTAGCGGGAGGTCAGATACGCAGTATTTT.

The chain employs TRBV5-4 and TRBJ1-4; weak D call: TRBD1 (5 bases). This CDR3 region has 13 residues. Germline V gene data show CDR1 as SGHNT and CDR2 as YYREEE (reference sequence). V was cut by 3 bases and J by 10 bases, with 13 bases left in between. The CDR3 coding sequence is TGTGCCAGCAGCTCGTTCTCCGGGGGAAAACTGTTTTTT. As protein: CASSSFSGGKLFF.

DNA for the CDR3: TGTGCCAGCTCACCTCAGATAAGTGATGAAAAACTGTTTTTT. It codes for CASSPQISDEKLFF. The chain recombines TRBV18 with TRBJ1-4; D remains ambiguous. The V end lost 3 bases, the J end lost 6 bases, and 11 bases lay between the germline ends. Germline V lookup: CDR1 KGHSH, CDR2 LQKENI. The CDR3 contains 14 residues.

This clone was recorded only once. The rearrangement links TRBV28 to TRBJ1-2; 10 nucleotides agree with TRBD1. The CDR3 runs 16 residues. The V gene's germline CDR1 is MDHEN and CDR2 SYDVKM. V gave up 6 bases and J gave up 6 bases; unmatched junction bases: 13. Here the CDR3 DNA reads TGTGCCAGCAGCCACGATTCGACAGGGGGCGCCCATGGCTACACCTTC. Translation: CASSHDSTGGAHGYTF.

This chain connects TRBV10-2 to TRBJ2-6; 9 nucleotides line up with TRBD1. CDR3 size: 18 residues. V was clipped by 10 bases and J by 0 bases; unmatched bases: 13. Germline CDR1 WSHSY, CDR2 SAAADI. CDR3 sequence (DNA): TGCGCCACCCGAAACCGGGACAGGGCTAGCTCTGGGGCCAACGTCCTGACTTTC. Residues: CATRNRDRASSGANVLTF.